Presented here are 32 T cell receptor beta chains from one specimen sequenced in a study of blood T cells in healthy people across ages. With a J-beta primer mix and a sample-barcoded 5' primer, a second PCR ran roughly 6 to 12 cycles. One entry per CDR3 protein results from TCRdb running MiXCR on the 5' RACE reads. The profile covers around 1,700,000 distinct CDR3 sequences, with roughly 30% appearing a single time and about 7.7% taken by the ten largest. Sequencing input: blood. These receptors were obtained from a woman in her twenties or thirties in good health.

This clonotype appeared a few times. The J gene is TRBJ1-5, the V gene TRBV15, with TRBD1 matching 9 bases. The CDR3 is 16 residues long. Trimming at V came to 3 bases and at J to 4 bases, leaving 7 bases not matched to a gene. Germline CDR1 LNHNV, CDR2 YYDKDF (reference sequence). In nucleotides, the CDR3 is TGTGCCACCAGCAGCAACACAGGGGGCTATAATCAGCCCCAGCATTTT. Protein: CATSSNTGGYNQPQHF. The variable domain in full, with the rest retrieved from reference TRBV15 and TRBJ1-5, is DAMVIQNPRYQVTQFGKPVTLSCSQTLNHNVMYWYQQKSSQAPKLLFHYYDKDFNNEADTPDNFQSRRPNTSFCFLDIRSPGLGDTAMYLCATSSNTGGYNQPQHFGDGTRLSIL.

J is TRBJ2-1 and V is TRBV5-1; D ambiguous. The CDR3 has 15 residues. The germline gives CDR1 SGHRS, CDR2 YFSETQ. Trimming left V 1 base short and J 5 bases short, with 13 bases between. CDR3 sequence reads: CASSLFAGADNEQFF. DNA of the CDR3: TGCGCCAGCAGCTTGTTTGCAGGAGCCGACAATGAGCAGTTCTTC.

Ten or more counts support this clonotype. J is TRBJ2-7 and V is TRBV4-3; 10 bases are a match to TRBD2. The CDR3 consists of 17 residues. Per the germline V gene, CDR1 is LGHNA and CDR2 is YSLEER. J gave up 0 bases and V 0 bases, and 5 bases lay outside the gene matches. The CDR3 sequence is CASSQDLPSGSSYEQYF. Written as DNA, the CDR3 is TGCGCCAGCAGCCAAGATCTTCCTAGCGGGAGCTCCTACGAGCAGTACTTC.

The chain carries TRBV19 and TRBJ2-2; a weak D match, TRBD2 (6 bases). The CDR3 is 16 amino acids. The germline V and J ends were trimmed by 1 base and 3 bases, with 12 bases remaining between them. Germline-derived CDR1 and CDR2 are LNHDA and SQIVND (reference sequence). CDR3 sequence (DNA): TGTGCCAGTAGTATAGTTGGCGGGACCGACACCGGGGAGCTGTTTTTT. This gives the protein CASSIVGGTDTGELFF.

Notes on this clonotype: A much larger clone is a single base away; this may be a read error. This rearrangement joins TRBV12-3 or TRBV12-4 to TRBJ2-7; a weak D match, TRBD2 (7 bases). The CDR3 has 16 amino acids. The V and J ends lost 6 bases and 7 bases respectively, with 25 bases between them. CDR3 sequence: CASSGGAPGGDNEQYF. The CDR3 nucleotides read TGTGCCAGCAGCGGGGGAGCCCCTGGGGGGGACAATGAGCAGTACTTC.

The genes are TRBV11-3 and TRBJ2-1; tentative D call: TRBD1 (6 bases). Between the trimmed V and J ends, which lost 4 bases and 5 bases, there was a span of 15 bases. In germline, CDR1 is SGHNT, CDR2 YENEEA. The CDR3 is made up of 15 amino acids. CDR3 sequence (DNA): TGTGCCAGCAGCTCCACAGGGTTACCTCACAATGAGCAGTTCTTC. It is translated as CASSSTGLPHNEQFF.

This chain links TRBV7-7 with TRBJ2-1; tentatively, D is TRBD1 (5 bases). Trimming removed 4 bases from V and 0 bases from J, with 10 bases in between. Germline values: CDR1 SSHAT, CDR2 FNYEAQ (reference sequence). The CDR3 covers 15 residues. Here the CDR3 DNA reads TGTGCCAGCAGCTCTTCTAGGGGCTCCTACAATGAGCAGTTCTTC. It yields the protein CASSSSRGSYNEQFF.

The V gene is TRBV6-7, the J gene TRBJ2-1; D remains ambiguous. TRBV6-7 counts as an open reading frame of uncertain function. CDR3 size: 13 residues. The ends were cut back, 7 bases at V and 0 bases at J, with 7 bases in the middle. The CDR3 sequence: CASNPGSYNEQFF. The DNA of the CDR3 is TGTGCCAGCAATCCGGGCTCCTACAATGAGCAGTTCTTC.

This clonotype was counted between two and nine times. The chain carries TRBV20-1 and TRBJ2-1, with 12 bases fitting TRBD2. Germline trimming cut 0 bases from V and 1 base from J; bases unmatched to any gene: 13. The germline V gene has CDR1 DFQATT and CDR2 SNEGSKA (reference sequence). This CDR3 is 20 amino acids long. CDR3 DNA sequence: TGCAGTGCTAGAGATCTGCGTGGGCTAGCGGGGGGGCTATCCTACAATGAGCAGTTCTTC. This sequence encodes CSARDLRGLAGGLSYNEQFF.

With respect to this clonotype: Mismatch with germline at one junction end may stem from a read error. The CDR3 sequence is CSARGQLNPYGCTF. CDR3 DNA: TGCAGTGCTAGAGGACAGCTTAACCCCTATGGCTGCACCTTC. The rearrangement uses TRBV20-1 and TRBJ1-2; TRBD1 is a possible D gene (5 bases). Germline V gene data show CDR1 as DFQATT and CDR2 as SNEGSKA (reference sequence). The CDR3 has 14 amino acids.

The genes are TRBV6-5 and TRBJ1-6; 7 positions agree with TRBD1. Trimming removed 6 bases from V and 10 bases from J; junction bases left unmatched: 6. CDR1 is MNHEY and CDR2 is SVGAGI in the germline V gene. This CDR3 is built from 13 residues. For the CDR3, the DNA is TGTGCCAGCAGACGAGACAGGGCCTCACCCCTCCACTTT. Amino acid sequence: CASRRDRASPLHF.

The chain couples TRBV5-6 to TRBJ2-3; D is possibly TRBD2 (7 bases). Trimming removed 5 bases at V and 5 bases at J, with 18 bases between. The CDR3 is 15 amino acids. The germline CDR1 and CDR2 sequences are SGHDT and YYEEEE. The CDR3 DNA reads TGTGCCAGCAGTTTGAAGGGGGGGTCAGTAGATACGCAGTATTTT. Translated: CASSLKGGSVDTQYF.

Regarding this clonotype: This may stem from a read error, because a much larger clone lies one nucleotide away. The chain has TRBV10-1 and TRBJ2-5; no firm D call. From germline, CDR1 is WNHNN and CDR2 SYGVQD (reference sequence). The CDR3 length is 13 residues. The CDR3 region is CAGSERTGETQYF. In DNA form, the CDR3 reads TGCGCCGGCAGTGAGAGGACCGGGGAGACCCAGTACTTC.

Only a few counts were recorded for this clonotype. J is TRBJ2-1 and V is TRBV12-5, with 7 bases lining up with TRBD2. The germline V gene has CDR1 LGHNT and CDR2 FRNRAP. The CDR3 runs to 14 residues. The ends lost 6 bases at V and 7 bases at J; junction bases unmatched: 9. CDR3 sequence: CASGPGAGRNEQFF. The CDR3 bases are TGTGCTAGTGGGCCGGGAGCGGGAAGGAATGAGCAGTTCTTC.

V and J are TRBV2 and TRBJ2-2, with D possibly being TRBD1 (6 bases). V was cut by 6 bases and J by 1 base, with 15 bases left in between. Germline lookup yields CDR1 SNHLY and CDR2 FYNNEI. The CDR3 consists of 16 residues. CDR3 residues: CASSSQGLRNTGELFF. DNA of the CDR3: TGTGCCAGCAGCTCTCAGGGGCTGCGGAACACCGGGGAGCTGTTTTTT.

This chain uses TRBV20-1 with TRBJ2-1; 10 bases are a match to TRBD2. Germline V gene sequence: CDR1 DFQATT, CDR2 SNEGSKA (reference sequence). V dropped 0 bases and J dropped 8; count of bases not matched to a gene: 4. The CDR3 sequence is 14 residues long. The DNA for the CDR3 is TGCAGTGCTAGAGATATGAGCGGGAGGGATGAGCAGTTCTTC. Residues: CSARDMSGRDEQFF.

V gene TRBV7-2 combines with J gene TRBJ2-5, with TRBD2 matching over 13 bases. Trimming cost V 4 bases and J 3 bases; bases outside gene matches: 8. The V gene's germline CDR1 is SGHTA and CDR2 FQGNSA. The CDR3 covers 17 residues. In DNA, the CDR3 is TGTGCCAGCAGCTATGGTTCGGGACTAGCGGGGAAAGAGACCCAGTACTTC. Its protein is CASSYGSGLAGKETQYF.

This clonotype occurred a few times. A read error is possible here, since a much larger clone lies one base away. CDR3 sequence: CASSLSRDLLLNEQYF. The CDR3 DNA is TGCGCCAGCAGCTTGAGCCGGGACCTACTTTTGAATGAGCAGTACTTC. The chain combines TRBV5-1 with TRBJ2-7; D is tentatively TRBD1 or TRBD2 (5 bases each). Trimming stripped 1 base from V and 7 bases from J, with 21 bases between. The length of the CDR3 is 16 residues. Per germline, CDR1 SGHRS and CDR2 YFSETQ.

V usage is TRBV27 and J usage is TRBJ2-7, with TRBD2 as a possible D gene (6 bases). The V end was cut by 2 bases, the J end by 4 bases, with 12 bases between. CDR3 length: 14 amino acids. Germline V gene data show CDR1 as MNHEY and CDR2 as SMNVEV (reference sequence). This chain's CDR3 is CASSLKGLGYEQYF. In nucleotides, the CDR3 is TGTGCCAGCAGTTTAAAGGGACTCGGGTACGAGCAGTACTTC.

Many counts were recorded for this clonotype. V and J are TRBV5-1 and TRBJ2-1, with 9 bases fitting TRBD1. Germline CDR1 SGHRS, CDR2 YFSETQ. The junction had 8 bases not matched to a gene; V was cut back by 5 bases and J by 5 bases. CDR3 length: 15 amino acids. CDR3 DNA: TGCGCCAGCAGGGCCCCGGGACAGGGAGACAATGAGCAGTTCTTC. Translating gives CASRAPGQGDNEQFF.

This clonotype was observed at least ten times. This chain links TRBV4-3 with TRBJ2-5; D might be TRBD2 (6 bases). CDR3 length: 15 amino acids. Trimming cost V 1 base and J 4 bases, with 13 bases left between them. CDR1 is LGHNA, CDR2 YSLEER, per germline. In DNA, the CDR3 is TGCGCCAGCAGCCAAGGGGGGGAGGCCTTAGAGACCCAGTACTTC. Its protein is CASSQGGEALETQYF.

As concerns this clonotype: One end of the junction does not line up with germline, which may come from a read error. The V call is TRBV12-3 or TRBV12-4, the J call TRBJ1-1, with D possibly matching TRBD1 (5 bases). This CDR3 has 13 residues. The CDR3 sequence is CASRGVSNTGAFF. The CDR3 nucleotides read TGTGCCAGCAGGGGGGTTTCGAACACTGGAGCTTTCTTT.

There are many counts of this clonotype. The chain recombines TRBV7-9 with TRBJ2-7; TRBD2 agrees at 8 bases. CDR3 length equals 13 residues. The germline gives CDR1 SEHNR, CDR2 FQNEAQ (reference sequence). V gave up 10 bases and J gave up 3 bases; unmatched junction bases: 8. For the CDR3, the DNA is TGTGCCATAGGTGGTAGCGGGAACTACGAGCAGTACTTC. It specifies CAIGGSGNYEQYF.

The chain couples TRBV3-1 to TRBJ1-1; D is unclear. The CDR3 is 14 amino acids. Per germline, CDR1 LGHDT and CDR2 YNNKEL (reference sequence). V dropped 2 bases and J dropped 4 bases, with 11 bases sitting between them. The CDR3 loop reads CASSQRREGTEAFF. The CDR3 coding sequence is TGTGCCAGCAGCCAACGACGGGAGGGCACTGAAGCTTTCTTT.

The chain recombines TRBV30 with TRBJ1-2; TRBD1 might be the D (5 bases). The germline V gene has CDR1 GTSNPN and CDR2 SVGIG (reference sequence). Trimming pared 2 bases from V and 0 bases from J, leaving 10 bases between. The CDR3 consists of 14 residues. The CDR3 sequence: CAWSSRGPNYGYTF. The DNA for the CDR3 is TGTGCCTGGAGTTCGAGGGGCCCTAACTATGGCTACACCTTC.

J is TRBJ1-5 and V is TRBV30; D gene uncertain. The V end lost 2 bases, the J end lost 0 bases, and 5 bases lay between the germline ends. The CDR3 sequence is 13 residues long. Per the germline V gene, CDR1 is GTSNPN and CDR2 is SVGIG (reference sequence). CDR3 loop: CAWSLNSNQPQHF. The CDR3 DNA is TGTGCCTGGAGTCTGAATAGCAATCAGCCCCAGCATTTT. Using reference TRBV30 and TRBJ1-5 for the parts outside the CDR3, the full variable domain is SQTIHQWPATLVQPVGSPLSLECTVEGTSNPNLYWYRQAAGRGLQLLFYSVGIGQISSEVPQNLSASRPQDRQFILSSKKLLLSDSGFYLCAWSLNSNQPQHFGDGTRLSIL.

This CDR3 reads CASSREGLGGETQYF. The DNA for the CDR3 is TGTGCCAGCAGCCGAGAAGGGCTCGGGGGGGAGACCCAGTACTTC. The gene calls are TRBV5-6 and TRBJ2-4, with 7 bases matching TRBD2. The end of the DNA aligns better with TRBJ2-5, so the J call may be wrong. CDR1 and CDR2 from the germline V gene are SGHDT and YYEEEE. CDR3 size: 15 residues.

The chain employs TRBV28 and TRBJ1-4; no firm D call. V lost 8 bases to trimming and J lost 7 bases, with 11 bases between them. Germline V gives CDR1 MDHEN, CDR2 SYDVKM. CDR3 length: 12 amino acids. DNA for the CDR3: TGTGCCAGCGGACCCCCGATTGAAAAACTGTTTTTT. This translates into CASGPPIEKLFF.

The rearrangement uses TRBV19 and TRBJ2-7, with D maybe TRBD1 (6 bases). Germline values: CDR1 LNHDA, CDR2 SQIVND (reference sequence). The CDR3 is 15 residues long. V was shortened by 5 bases and J by 2 bases, with 16 bases between the two germline ends. The CDR3 nucleotides are TGTGCCAGTAGTGAGGGACATGGGAGTACCTACGAGCAGTACTTC. Protein product: CASSEGHGSTYEQYF. Full variable domain (missing parts from reference TRBV19 and TRBJ2-7): DGGITQSPKYLFRKEGQNVTLSCEQNLNHDAMYWYRQDPGQGLRLIYYSQIVNDFQKGDIAEGYSVSREKKESFPLTVTSAQKNPTAFYLCASSEGHGSTYEQYFGPGTRLTVT.

There are a few counts of this clonotype. This chain joins TRBV7-9 and TRBJ2-5; D might be TRBD2 (7 bases). The germline gives CDR1 SEHNR, CDR2 FQNEAQ (reference sequence). The CDR3 is 21 residues long. The V gene lost 3 bases and the J gene lost 9 bases, with 38 bases spanning the gap. CDR3 sequence: CASSLGGAWKKLNPRKEAQYF. The DNA of the CDR3 is TGTGCCAGCAGCTTGGGGGGGGCCTGGAAAAAACTCAATCCCCGAAAAGAAGCCCAGTACTTC.

In regard to this clonotype: With a much larger clone just one base away, this may be a read error. The V and J genes are TRBV27 and TRBJ2-6; D unresolved. V was trimmed by 5 bases and J by 0 bases, leaving 8 bases between them. In germline, CDR1 is MNHEY, CDR2 SMNVEV (reference sequence). The CDR3 is 15 residues long. CDR3 nucleotides: TGTGCCAGCAGTATCTTCCACTCTGGGGCCAACGTCCTGACTTTC. Encoded protein: CASSIFHSGANVLTF.

The chain is built from TRBV7-2 and TRBJ1-2; D not certain. Germline assignment: CDR1 SGHTA and CDR2 FQGNSA. V was pared by 5 bases and J by 4 bases, with 14 bases between. This CDR3 spans 14 amino acids. This CDR3 is CASSLKERPYGYTF. CDR3 coding DNA: TGTGCCAGCAGCCTCAAAGAAAGACCCTATGGCTACACCTTC.